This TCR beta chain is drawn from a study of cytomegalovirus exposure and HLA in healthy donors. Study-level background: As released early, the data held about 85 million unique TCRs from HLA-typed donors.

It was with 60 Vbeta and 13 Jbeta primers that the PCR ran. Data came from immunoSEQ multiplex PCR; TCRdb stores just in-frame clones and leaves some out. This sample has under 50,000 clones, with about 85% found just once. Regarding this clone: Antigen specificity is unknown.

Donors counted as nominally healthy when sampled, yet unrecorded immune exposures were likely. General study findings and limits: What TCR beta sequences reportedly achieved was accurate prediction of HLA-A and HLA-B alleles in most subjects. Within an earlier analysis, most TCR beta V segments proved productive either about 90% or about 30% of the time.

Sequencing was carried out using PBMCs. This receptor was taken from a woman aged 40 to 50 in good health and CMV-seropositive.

Here the CDR3 DNA reads TGTGCCAGCAGCCAAGGGAGCGGAGGGCCAAGCTCCTACGAGCAGTACTTC. This codes for CASSQGSGGPSSYEQYF. V gene TRBV14 combines with J gene TRBJ2-7, with D perhaps TRBD2 (6 bases). The CDR3 spans 17 residues. CDR1 and CDR2 (germline): SGHDN, FVKESK. V lost 1 base and J lost 0, with 16 bases in between. The complete variable domain, with remaining parts taken from reference TRBV14 and TRBJ2-7, reads EAGVTQFPSHSVIEKGQTVTLRCDPISGHDNLYWYRRVMGKEIKFLLHFVKESKQDESGMPNNRFLAERTGGTYSTLKVQPAELEDSGVYFCASSQGSGGPSSYEQYFGPGTRLTVT.